Reported below is one T cell receptor (beta chain). The data were produced by immunoSEQ multiplex PCR, yet TCRdb's version contains in-frame clones alone and is incomplete. The table shows 82,000 or so clones, with just over 95% occurring only once. The data originate from a study of technical replicates of blood from several donors. Losses at the gene ends were 2 bases for V and 5 bases for J; bases not matched to a gene: 12. The CDR3 runs 16 residues. Germline CDR1 and CDR2: ENHRY and SYGVKD. The chain has TRBV10-3 and TRBJ2-7; 7 bases are shared with TRBD1. The TCR was taken from a human donor in good health. Sequencing used T cells isolated from PBMCs. CDR3 bases: TGTGCCATCAGTGAGCACCGGGACAGCCTGGGGGACGAGCAGTACTTC. It translates to CAISEHRDSLGDEQYF.